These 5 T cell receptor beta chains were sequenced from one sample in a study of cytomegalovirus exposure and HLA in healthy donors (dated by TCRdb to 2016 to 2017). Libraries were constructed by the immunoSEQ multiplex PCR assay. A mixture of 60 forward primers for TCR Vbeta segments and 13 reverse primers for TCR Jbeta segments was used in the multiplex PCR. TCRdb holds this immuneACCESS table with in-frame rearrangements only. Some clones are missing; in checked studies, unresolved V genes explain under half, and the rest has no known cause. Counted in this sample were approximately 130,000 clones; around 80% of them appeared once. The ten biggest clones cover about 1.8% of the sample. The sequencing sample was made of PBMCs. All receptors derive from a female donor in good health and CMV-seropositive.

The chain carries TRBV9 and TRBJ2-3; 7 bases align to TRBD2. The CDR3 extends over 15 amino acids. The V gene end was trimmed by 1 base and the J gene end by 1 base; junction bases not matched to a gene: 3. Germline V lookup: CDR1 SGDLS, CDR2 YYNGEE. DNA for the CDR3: TGTGCCAGCAGCGTAACGGGGGGTGGCACAGATACGCAGTATTTT. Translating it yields CASSVTGGGTDTQYF.

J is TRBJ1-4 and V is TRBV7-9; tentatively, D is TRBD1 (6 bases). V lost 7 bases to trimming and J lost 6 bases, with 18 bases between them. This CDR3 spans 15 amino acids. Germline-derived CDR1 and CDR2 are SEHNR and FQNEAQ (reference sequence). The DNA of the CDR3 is TGTGCCAGCACCCCCTTAGGGGGAGATTATGAAAAACTGTTTTTT. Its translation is CASTPLGGDYEKLFF.

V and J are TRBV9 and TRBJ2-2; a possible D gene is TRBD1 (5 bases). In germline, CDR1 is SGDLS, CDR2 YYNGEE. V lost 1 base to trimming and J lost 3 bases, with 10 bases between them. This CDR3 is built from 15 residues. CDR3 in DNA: TGTGCCAGCAGCGTATATGGGGCGGACACCGGGGAGCTGTTTTTT. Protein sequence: CASSVYGADTGELFF.

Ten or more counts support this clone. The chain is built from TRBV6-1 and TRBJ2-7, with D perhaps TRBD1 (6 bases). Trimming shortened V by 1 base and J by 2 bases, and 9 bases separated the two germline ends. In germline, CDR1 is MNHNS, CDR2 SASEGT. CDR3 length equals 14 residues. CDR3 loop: CASSEGGGPYEQYF. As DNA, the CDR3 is TGTGCCAGCAGTGAAGGAGGGGGTCCCTACGAGCAGTACTTC.

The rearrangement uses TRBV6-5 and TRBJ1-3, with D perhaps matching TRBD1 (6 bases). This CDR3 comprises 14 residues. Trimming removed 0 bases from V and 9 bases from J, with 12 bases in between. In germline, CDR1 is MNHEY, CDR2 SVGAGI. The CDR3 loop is CASSYSPGRGTIYF. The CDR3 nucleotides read TGTGCCAGCAGTTACTCTCCGGGCAGGGGCACCATATATTTT.